This T cell receptor beta chain was found in a study of Ad26.COV2.S vaccination and SARS-CoV-2 variants listed by TCRdb under 2021. Background for the entire study: Donors in the vaccine arm were drawn from COV1001, a multicentre, randomized, double-blind, placebo-controlled phase I-IIa trial testing Ad26.COV2.S in healthy adults. Throughout the experiments and outcome assessment, investigators stayed blinded to trial group allocation. A total of 32 samples were included in the TCR-sequenced set, comprising some 20 Ad26.COV2.S vaccine recipients, 5 placebo recipients and 8 SARS-CoV-2 convalescent individuals. Ad26.COV2.S was administered intramuscularly at 5 x 10^10 or 1 x 10^11 viral particles, either as a single shot or as two shots given 56 days apart. Trial participants were randomized into five groups of five, in which low-dose or high-dose Ad26.COV2.S was given once or twice, or placebo was given on both occasions. TCRbeta repertoire sequencing was used to assess the specificity and breadth of SARS-CoV-2-reactive T cell receptors after Ad26.COV2.S vaccination.

Per the publication, the treatment or condition label means: 15 to 20 received Ad26.COV2.S at low or high dose, single or two shots; about 5 received placebo; per-sample allocation not given. Repertoires of vaccine and placebo recipients were sequenced from samples taken on day 63 after the first injection. In Cohort 1b, roughly 26 adults aged 18-55 years were enrolled at a single site in Boston, USA, between 29 July and 7 August 2020. Ad26.COV2.S was a replication-incompetent adenovirus type 26 vector that expressed a prefusion-stabilized SARS-CoV-2 spike protein derived from the original Wuhan strain. The immunoSEQ Assay was the method used to sequence TCRbeta CDR3 regions. After extraction, genomic DNA underwent amplification by bias-controlled multiplex PCR, followed by high-throughput sequencing. The original methods were these. To quantify the absolute abundance of every unique TCRbeta CDR3 region, sequences were collapsed and filtered. T cell fraction was estimated by normalizing TCRbeta template counts to usable DNA, with usable DNA measured through amplification of reference genes found in all nucleated cells. Repertoire TCRs were annotated as SARS-CoV-2-specific by exact matching of V gene, CDR3 amino acid sequence and J gene to a known reactive TCR set. The reference SARS-CoV-2 TCR set was obtained from MIRA and was filtered for enrichment in COVID-19-positive ImmuneCODE repertoires, whereby public or cross-reactive TCRs were removed. Using the MIRA antigens, annotated TCRs were further analysed by specific ORF or by position within an ORF. Breadth was defined as annotated unique rearrangements over total unique productive rearrangements; depth was the summed frequency of those rearrangements. TCR breadth was compared between groups using two-sided Wilcoxon rank-sum tests. TCRdb mirrors the immuneACCESS table, restricted to in-frame sequences. Some clones are absent from its copies; in checked studies, under half trace to an unresolved V gene, and the reason for the others is unknown. V and J calls and clone size follow that table, whereas D and trimming were derived from the DNA. Here the sample has about 320,000 clones; approximately 80% occur a single time. The ten top clones hold under 2.5% of the sample.

In regard to this clone: No antigen is known for it. Nothing much larger sits one base from this clone, and base qualities are not available.

CDR1 and CDR2 are drawn from the germline V gene: SGHVS, FNYEAQ. A distance of 16 bases separates the germline ends of V and J, which lose 1 base and 0 bases respectively. The cysteine opens and the phenylalanine closes a CDR3 of 18 amino acids. Of all the DNA, just the CDR3 is kept, 54 bases in frame from base 1. Findings and caveats that apply to the study as a whole: Spike-specific TCR breadth was higher in Ad26.COV2.S recipients than in placebo recipients (P = 0.0014). The study was not powered for comparison of responses between vaccine doses or regimens. Non-spike TCR breadth was comparable between vaccine and placebo recipients, consistent with the vaccine containing only spike. After vaccination, substantial breadth of spike-specific CD8+ and CD4+ T cell responses was reported. The authors noted that the TCR breadth and depth analyses may have underestimated total T cell responses.

The sample here was peripheral blood, taken in a trial of Ad26.COV2.S vaccine versus placebo. Recombination joined TRBV7-6 with TRBJ2-4, and TRBD1 may be the D gene, going by 5 matching bases. The source of this sequence is a person aged 18-65 years who received the Ad26.COV2.S COVID-19 vaccine or a placebo. The nucleotides read TGTGCCAGCAGCTTAGGCCGGAGTGCAGGGCTAGCCAAAAACATTCAGTACTTC. This sequence encodes CASSLGRSAGLAKNIQYF.